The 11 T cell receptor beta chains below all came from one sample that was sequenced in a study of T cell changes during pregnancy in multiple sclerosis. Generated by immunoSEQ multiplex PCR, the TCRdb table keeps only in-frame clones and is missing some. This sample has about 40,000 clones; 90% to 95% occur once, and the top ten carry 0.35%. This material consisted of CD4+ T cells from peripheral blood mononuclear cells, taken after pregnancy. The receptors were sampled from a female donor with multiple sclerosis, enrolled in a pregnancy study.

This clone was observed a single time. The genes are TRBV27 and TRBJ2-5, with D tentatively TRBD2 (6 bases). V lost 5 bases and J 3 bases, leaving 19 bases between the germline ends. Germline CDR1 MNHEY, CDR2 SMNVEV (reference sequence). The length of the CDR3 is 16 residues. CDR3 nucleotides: TGTGCCAGCAGTCCCCGCCCGCGGGGTAGTAAAGAGACCCAGTACTTC. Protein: CASSPRPRGSKETQYF.

CDR3 in DNA: TGTGCCATCAGCCCAGGGCCGACGGCCACTGAAGCTTTCTTT. It is translated as CAISPGPTATEAFF. The rearrangement joins TRBV10-3 to TRBJ1-1, with a weak D call TRBD1 (5 bases). The CDR3 spans 14 residues. Germline CDR1 reads ENHRY; CDR2 reads SYGVKD. The V end was cut by 6 bases, the J end by 4 bases, with 15 bases between.

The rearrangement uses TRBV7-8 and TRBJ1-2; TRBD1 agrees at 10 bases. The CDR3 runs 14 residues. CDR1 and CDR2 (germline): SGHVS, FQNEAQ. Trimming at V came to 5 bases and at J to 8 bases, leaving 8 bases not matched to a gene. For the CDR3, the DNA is TGTGCCAGCAGCAGCCGACAGGGGGCGGGGGGCTACACCTTC. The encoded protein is CASSSRQGAGGYTF.

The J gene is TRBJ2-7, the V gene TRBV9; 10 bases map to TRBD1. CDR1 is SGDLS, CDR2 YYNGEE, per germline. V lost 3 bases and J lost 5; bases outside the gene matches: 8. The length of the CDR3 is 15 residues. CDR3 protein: CASSDGTGEYHEQYF. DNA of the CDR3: TGTGCCAGCAGCGATGGGACAGGGGAGTACCACGAGCAGTACTTC.

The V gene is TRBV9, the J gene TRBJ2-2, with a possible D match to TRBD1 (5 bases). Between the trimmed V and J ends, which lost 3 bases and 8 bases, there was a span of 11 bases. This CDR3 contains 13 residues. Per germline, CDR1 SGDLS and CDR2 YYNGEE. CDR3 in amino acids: CASSAGNWGELFF. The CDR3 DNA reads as TGTGCCAGCAGCGCAGGGAACTGGGGGGAGCTGTTTTTT. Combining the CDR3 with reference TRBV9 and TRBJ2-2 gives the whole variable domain DSGVTQTPKHLITATGQRVTLRCSPRSGDLSVYWYQQSLDQGLQFLIQYYNGEERAKGNILERFSAQQFPDLHSELNLSSLELGDSALYFCASSAGNWGELFFGEGSRLTVL.

The CDR3 loop reads CASSLSTSGGAYEQYF. CDR3 DNA: TGTGCCAGCAGTTTATCGACTAGCGGGGGGGCCTACGAGCAGTACTTC. The chain employs TRBV27 and TRBJ2-7; TRBD2 matches at 14 bases. V trimming: 0 bases; J trimming: 2 bases; junction bases outside the gene matches: 0. There are 16 residues in the CDR3. The germline V gene encodes CDR1 MNHEY and CDR2 SMNVEV (reference sequence).

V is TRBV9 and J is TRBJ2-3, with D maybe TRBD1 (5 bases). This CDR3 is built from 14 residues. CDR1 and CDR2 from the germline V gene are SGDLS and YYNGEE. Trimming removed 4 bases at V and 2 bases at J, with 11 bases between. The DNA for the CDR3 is TGTGCCAGCAGCCCGCGACAGATCACAGATACGCAGTATTTT. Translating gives CASSPRQITDTQYF.

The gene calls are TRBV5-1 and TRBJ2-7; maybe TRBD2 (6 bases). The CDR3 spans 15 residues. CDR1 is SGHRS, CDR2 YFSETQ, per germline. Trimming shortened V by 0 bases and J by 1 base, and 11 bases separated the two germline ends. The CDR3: CASSLVAGRSYEQYF. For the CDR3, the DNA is TGCGCCAGCAGCTTGGTTGCAGGGAGGTCCTACGAGCAGTACTTC.

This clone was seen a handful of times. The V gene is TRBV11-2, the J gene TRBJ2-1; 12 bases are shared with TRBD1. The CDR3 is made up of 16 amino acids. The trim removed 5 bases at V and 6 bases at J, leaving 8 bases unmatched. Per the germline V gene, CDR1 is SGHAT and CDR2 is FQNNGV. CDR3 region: CASSPNRDRGPNEQFF. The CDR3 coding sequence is TGTGCCAGCAGCCCAAACCGGGACAGGGGGCCCAATGAGCAGTTCTTC.

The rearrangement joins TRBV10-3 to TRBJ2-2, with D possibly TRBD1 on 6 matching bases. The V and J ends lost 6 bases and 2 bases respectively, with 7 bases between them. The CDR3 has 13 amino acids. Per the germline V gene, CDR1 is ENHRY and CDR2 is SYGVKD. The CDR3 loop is CAIRGGNTGELFF. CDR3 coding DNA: TGTGCCATCAGAGGGGGTAACACCGGGGAGCTGTTTTTT.

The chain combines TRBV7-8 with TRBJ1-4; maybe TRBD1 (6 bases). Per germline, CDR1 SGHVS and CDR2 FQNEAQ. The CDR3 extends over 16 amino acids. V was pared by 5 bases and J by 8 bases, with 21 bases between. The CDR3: CASSLNGQSLGEKLFF. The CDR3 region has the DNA TGTGCCAGCAGCCTTAACGGACAGTCCCTAGGGGAAAAACTGTTTTTT.